This TCR beta chain appears in the sequencing data of a study of T cells after posttransplantation cyclophosphamide. The germline gives CDR1 SEHNR, CDR2 FQNEAQ (reference sequence). Trimming left V 4 bases short and J 0 bases short, with 14 bases between. The CDR3 totals 16 residues. Repertoires were generated with immunoSEQ multiplex PCR, while TCRdb's copy carries only in-frame clones and drops some. Found here are approximately 1,800 clones, no singletons; the ten largest cover about 14%. Cyclophosphamide on days +3 and +4 followed busulfan-fludarabine conditioning and a marrow graft. This clone was counted ten times or more.

The receptor was isolated from a female patient aged 60 or older who received an allogeneic stem cell transplant from a related donor and was CMV-positive. Some T cells may possibly be graft donor cells. V and J are TRBV7-9 and TRBJ2-3; D unclear. The source was PBMCs, collected just over 32 days after allogeneic stem cell transplant with posttransplant cyclophosphamide. In DNA form, the CDR3 reads TGTGCCAGCAGCTCGTCCATCGTGACTAGCACAGATACGCAGTATTTT. Amino acids: CASSSSIVTSTDTQYF.